This T cell receptor beta chain was recovered during a study of Ad26.COV2.S vaccination and SARS-CoV-2 variants. Study in general: Donor allocation was to the COV1001 Ad26.COV2.S trial arm. The study gave Ad26.COV2.S intramuscularly, once or twice 56 days apart. General study points: Placebo recipients showed lower spike-specific TCR breadth than vaccinees. Measures of TCR breadth and depth may have fallen short of total T cell responses.

The treatment: roughly 20 received Ad26.COV2.S at low or high dose, single or two shots; 5 received placebo; per-sample allocation not given. Material that was analyzed had been drawn on day 63 after the first vaccine or placebo injection. In its sample, this clone was seen a few times. What it binds is unknown. The V gene's germline CDR1 is MRHNA and CDR2 SNTAGT. The CDR3 sequence is 14 residues long. Trimming stripped 7 bases from V and 2 bases from J, with 14 bases between. The table came from immunoSEQ multiplex PCR; TCRdb's copy has only in-frame clones and leaves some out. The sample consists of 300,000 to 400,000 clones, around 87% of them appearing once.

The origin of this receptor is a person between 18 and 60 years old who received the Ad26.COV2.S COVID-19 vaccine or a placebo. The material sequenced was peripheral blood, taken in a trial of Ad26.COV2.S vaccine versus placebo. This chain connects TRBV6-4 to TRBJ1-2, with D perhaps TRBD1 (6 bases). The CDR3 DNA follows: TGTGCCAGCAAGGGACACTCAGGAAACTATGGCTACACCTTC. Translating it yields CASKGHSGNYGYTF.